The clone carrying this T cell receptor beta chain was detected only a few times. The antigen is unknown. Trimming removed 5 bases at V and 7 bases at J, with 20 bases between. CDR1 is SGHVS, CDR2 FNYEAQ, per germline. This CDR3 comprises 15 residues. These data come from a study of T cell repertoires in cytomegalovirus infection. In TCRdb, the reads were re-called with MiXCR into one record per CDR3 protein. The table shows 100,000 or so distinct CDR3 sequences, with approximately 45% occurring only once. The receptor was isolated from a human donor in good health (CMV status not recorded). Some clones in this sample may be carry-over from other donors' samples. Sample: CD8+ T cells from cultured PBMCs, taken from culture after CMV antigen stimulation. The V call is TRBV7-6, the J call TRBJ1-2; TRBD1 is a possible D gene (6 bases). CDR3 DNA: TGTGCCAGCAGCGACCGTACGGGGGCCCAGGTTGGCTACACCTTC. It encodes CASSDRTGAQVGYTF.